The clone carrying this TCR beta chain was observed a few times. The target antigen is unknown. This specimen belongs to a study of T cells after yellow fever vaccination. Study in general: Fractions with few cells were prepared using SMART-Seq v4 Ultra Low Input.

Study-level findings and limits: Contaminants from the bulk population, in the form of abundant clonotypes, could be found in FACS-sorted repertoires.

As TCR cDNA was made by 5'RACE template switching, a universal primer site and UMIs were added. MiXCR was run by TCRdb on the 5' RACE reads, yielding one entry per CDR3 protein. The sample has approximately 300,000 distinct CDR3 sequences, over 8% seen once. The specimen comprised PBMCs, sampled on the day of the first yellow fever vaccination. This clonotype was sampled from a man younger than 30 who received the YFV17D yellow fever vaccine.

This CDR3 is CASRQFDGSGANVLTF. CDR3 bases: TGCGCCAGCCGGCAGTTCGATGGATCTGGGGCCAACGTCCTGACTTTC. This chain connects TRBV5-1 to TRBJ2-6; D remains unclear. This CDR3 is built from 16 residues. Germline assignment: CDR1 SGHRS and CDR2 YFSETQ. Trimming shortened V by 7 bases and J by 1 base, and 15 bases separated the two germline ends.